These T cell receptor beta chains were read from a single sample in a study of cytomegalovirus exposure and HLA in healthy donors. Sequencing was performed with immunoSEQ multiplex PCR; in TCRdb, only in-frame clones are kept and a portion is missing. The table has 120,000 to 150,000 clones, roughly 80% seen once. Input material: PBMCs. These receptors all stem from a man in his forties or fifties in good health and CMV-seropositive. Both conserved end residues are part of each CDR3. D genes are given only for firm matches. The size of a clone is reported for some rows only, either as once, few or many, or as a class for expanded clones.

v_gene	j_gene	abundance	d_gene	CDR3nt	CDR3aa
TRBV30	TRBJ1-3	.	.	TGTGCCTGGAACCTCGACATAGGCTCTGGAAACACCATATATTTT	CAWNLDIGSGNTIYF
TRBV7-8	TRBJ1-5	few	TRBD1	TGTGCCAGCAGCCCCGGGACAGGGGGCATGGGACAGCCCCAGCATTTT	CASSPGTGGMGQPQHF
TRBV6-6	TRBJ1-5	few	TRBD1	TGTGCCAGCAGCGAAATACAGGGGGCGGGTCAGCCCCAGCATTTT	CASSEIQGAGQPQHF
TRBV5-1	TRBJ2-7	.	TRBD1	TGCGCCAGCAGCCCGGGACAGTACTACGAGCAGTACTTC	CASSPGQYYEQYF
TRBV11-3	TRBJ1-3	.	.	TGTGCCAGCAGCTTAGGTATCGCCAGGGGTGGAAACACCATATATTTT	CASSLGIARGGNTIYF
TRBV7-8	TRBJ1-4	.	TRBD1	TGTGCCAGCAGCTTACGACGGACAGGGAGGTTAACGGATGAAAAACTGTTTTTT	CASSLRRTGRLTDEKLFF
TRBV2	TRBJ1-2	.	.	TGTGCCAGCAGTGGTACAGGAATGGCCACCACCTTC	CASSGTGMATTF
TRBV5-4	TRBJ2-7	few	.	TGTGCCAGCAGCTTGGGGACAGTCAGCTCCTACGAGCAGTACTTC	CASSLGTVSSYEQYF
TRBV18	TRBJ2-1	.	TRBD1	TGTGCCAGCTCACCATCTCCCGGGACAGGTCGGGGGAATTGGGATGAGCAGTTCTTC	CASSPSPGTGRGNWDEQFF
TRBV6-4	TRBJ2-1	.	.	TGTGCCAGCAGTGTGCAGGGTTACAATGAGCAGTTCTTC	CASSVQGYNEQFF
TRBV2	TRBJ1-2	.	.	TGTGCCAGCAGGCGGGGGGGGCTCGGCTACACCTTC	CASRRGGLGYTF
TRBV7-6	TRBJ2-7	.	.	TGTGCCAGCAGCTTAGCGTATCGAGGCAGGGGAGACTACGAGCAGTACTTC	CASSLAYRGRGDYEQYF
TRBV30	TRBJ2-7	.	.	TGTGCCTGGAGTTCTCCCTTGTGTCAGCAGTACTTC	CAWSSPLCQQYF
TRBV7-8	TRBJ2-7	few	.	TGTGCCAGCACCCCATTGGGGGCCGGGACCGCGTACGAGCAGTACTTC	CASTPLGAGTAYEQYF
TRBV27	TRBJ2-7	.	TRBD2	TGTGCCAGCAGTTTGACTAGCGGGAGGCCCTACGAGCAGTACTTC	CASSLTSGRPYEQYF
TRBV5-6	TRBJ2-2	.	.	TGTGCCAGCAGCTCGGGACTGCTCGGGGACACCGGGGAGCTGTTTTTT	CASSSGLLGDTGELFF
TRBV7-9	TRBJ1-1	.	.	TGTGCCAGCAGCCCAGGACAAATTGAAGCTTTCTTT	CASSPGQIEAFF
TRBV6-6	TRBJ2-1	.	TRBD1	TGTGCCAGCAGACCTACGTGGGGACAGGGGGCGAAGGAGCAGTTCTTC	CASRPTWGQGAKEQFF
TRBV10-1	TRBJ2-2	.	TRBD1	TGCGCCAGCAGGGGACAGGGACGTACCGGGGAGCTGTTTTTT	CASRGQGRTGELFF
TRBV11-2	TRBJ1-1	few	TRBD1	TGTGCCAGCAGCTTCCAGGGGGCGACTGGAGCTTTCTTT	CASSFQGATGAFF
TRBV30	TRBJ2-2	.	TRBD1	TGTGCCTGGAGTGTACTCAGTGACAGGGGGCAGGTAACCGGGGAGCTGTTTTTT	CAWSVLSDRGQVTGELFF
TRBV7-2	TRBJ1-5	.	.	TGTGCCAGCAGCTTAAGGGGCCAGCCCCAGCATTTT	CASSLRGQPQHF
TRBV4-3	TRBJ1-1	.	.	TGCGCCAGCAGCCAAGATCGCAACGGGAGGACTGAAGCTTTCTTT	CASSQDRNGRTEAFF
TRBV7-3	TRBJ2-1	.	TRBD1	TGTGCCAGCAGCTCAGGGGGACAGCAGTTCTTC	CASSSGGQQFF
TRBV11-3	TRBJ2-1	.	.	TGTGCCAGCAGCTTAGGGGGGCGGCGGGAGTACTACAATGAGCAGTTCTTC	CASSLGGRREYYNEQFF
TRBV7-9	TRBJ1-4	once	.	TGTGCCAGCAGCTTATCAGGATCTGGGGAAAAACTGTTTTTT	CASSLSGSGEKLFF
TRBV2	TRBJ2-2	.	.	TGTGCCAGCATTGGCTGGGGAGACACCGGGGAGCTGTTTTTT	CASIGWGDTGELFF